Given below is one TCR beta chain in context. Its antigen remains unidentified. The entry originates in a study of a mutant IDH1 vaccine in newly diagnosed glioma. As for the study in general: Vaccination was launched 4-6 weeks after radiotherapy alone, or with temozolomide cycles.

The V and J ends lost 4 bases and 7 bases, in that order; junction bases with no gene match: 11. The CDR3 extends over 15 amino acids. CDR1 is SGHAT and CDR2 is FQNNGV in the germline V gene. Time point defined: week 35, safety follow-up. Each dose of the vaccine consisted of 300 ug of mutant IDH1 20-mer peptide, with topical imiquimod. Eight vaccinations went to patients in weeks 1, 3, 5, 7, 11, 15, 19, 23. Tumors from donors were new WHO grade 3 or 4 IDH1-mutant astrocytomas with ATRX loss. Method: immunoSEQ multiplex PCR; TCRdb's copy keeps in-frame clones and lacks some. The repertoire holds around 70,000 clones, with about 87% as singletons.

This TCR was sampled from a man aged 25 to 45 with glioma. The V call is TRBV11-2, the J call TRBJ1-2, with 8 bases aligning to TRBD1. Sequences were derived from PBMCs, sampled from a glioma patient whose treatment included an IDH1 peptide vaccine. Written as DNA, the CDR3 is TGTGCCAGCAGCTCGATGACAGGGGCGCGAGGTGGCTACACCTTC. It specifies CASSSMTGARGGYTF.